Below, 8 T cell receptor beta chains from the same sample are listed, as sequenced in a study of blood T cell repertoires in COVID-19. Sequenced by immunoSEQ multiplex PCR; TCRdb stores in-frame clones only, minus some. The table records about 80,000 clones, approximately 85% of them present only once. Sequencing used peripheral blood. These receptors were obtained from a man in his forties or fifties with COVID-19, enrolled during active disease.

This sequence joins TRBV29-1 and TRBJ1-5; 10 positions match TRBD1. There are 13 residues in the CDR3. After removal of 7 bases from V and 2 bases from J, the junction contained 2 bases not matched to a gene. Looked up from germline, CDR1 is SQVTM and CDR2 is ANQGSEA. Here the CDR3 DNA reads TGCAGCGCAGGACAGGGGGGCAATCAGCCCCAGCATTTT. Translated, it gives CSAGQGGNQPQHF.

DNA of the CDR3: TGCGCCAGCAGCTTGGGACGGGACAGTTCCTACAATGAGCAGTTCTTC. As protein: CASSLGRDSSYNEQFF. The V and J genes are TRBV5-1 and TRBJ2-1, with 7 bases lining up with TRBD1. The CDR3 runs 16 residues. V gave up 0 bases and J gave up 1 base; unmatched junction bases: 4. Per the germline V gene, CDR1 is SGHRS and CDR2 is YFSETQ.

The rearrangement links TRBV3-1 (or the pseudogene TRBV3-2) to TRBJ1-5; no definite D call. V shed 0 bases and J shed 2 bases, with 11 bases lying between them. This CDR3 comprises 16 residues. Germline loops: CDR1 LGHDT, CDR2 YNNKEL (reference sequence). The CDR3 loop reads CASSQDAGNRNQPQHF. In DNA form, the CDR3 reads TGTGCCAGCAGCCAAGATGCCGGGAATCGCAATCAGCCCCAGCATTTT.

This clone was found once. The rearrangement joins TRBV5-1 to TRBJ2-1; a possible D gene is TRBD2 (6 bases). Germline assignment: CDR1 SGHRS and CDR2 YFSETQ. CDR3 length: 16 residues. Deletions cut 2 bases from V and 6 bases from J, with 18 bases between. CDR3 region: CASSLATGEARNEQFF. In nucleotides, the CDR3 is TGCGCCAGCAGCTTAGCTACGGGAGAAGCCCGCAATGAGCAGTTCTTC.

The V and J genes are TRBV2 and TRBJ1-1; TRBD1 aligns across 8 bases. CDR1 SNHLY and CDR2 FYNNEI come from the germline V gene. CDR3 size: 15 residues. V shed 6 bases, J shed 7 bases, and the junction held 13 bases outside the gene matches. The CDR3 protein is CASRDDRTGYNEAFF. As DNA, the CDR3 is TGTGCCAGCAGAGACGATCGGACAGGGTATAATGAAGCTTTCTTT.

CDR3 DNA sequence: TGTGCCAGCAGCCCACACGACAGGGTAGCCTACGAGCAGTACTTC. Translation gives CASSPHDRVAYEQYF. The chain is built from TRBV7-9 and TRBJ2-7; 7 bases are shared with TRBD1. Germline assignment: CDR1 SEHNR and CDR2 FQNEAQ (reference sequence). J lost 2 bases, V lost 5 bases, and 9 bases had no gene match. The CDR3 loop spans 15 amino acids.

This clone was seen once. Other DNA sequences in this specimen translate into the identical CDR3. V gene TRBV5-1 combines with J gene TRBJ2-3; 8 bases align to TRBD2. V dropped 0 bases and J dropped 2; count of bases not matched to a gene: 5. The CDR3 runs 16 residues. Germline V gives CDR1 SGHRS, CDR2 YFSETQ. The CDR3 spells CASSLGLAGSTDTQYF. The CDR3 DNA sequence: TGCGCCAGCAGCTTGGGGCTAGCGGGCTCCACAGATACGCAGTATTTT.

The V and J genes are TRBV25-1 and TRBJ2-1; 10 positions agree with TRBD2. Germline CDR1 and CDR2: MGHDK and SYGVNS. The V segment lost 8 bases and the J segment 1 base; nucleotides outside the gene matches: 5. CDR3 length: 15 amino acids. This CDR3 reads CASGSSGRSYNEQFF. The CDR3 DNA reads TGTGCCAGCGGGAGTAGCGGGAGGTCCTACAATGAGCAGTTCTTC.